Below are 26 T cell receptor beta chains sequenced from a single sample in a study of blood T cell repertoires in COVID-19. Measured with immunoSEQ multiplex PCR; TCRdb has only the in-frame clones, and not every one. The sample has under 110,000 clones, around 93% seen once; the top ten hold approximately 15%. Input material: peripheral blood. The source of these receptors is a man between 45 and 60 years old with acute or convalescent COVID-19.

V is TRBV3-1 (or the pseudogene TRBV3-2) and J is TRBJ1-2, with TRBD1 matching 8 bases. Per the germline V gene, CDR1 is LGHDT and CDR2 is YNNKEL (reference sequence). J gave up 8 bases and V 4 bases, and 6 bases lay outside the gene matches. The CDR3 totals 13 residues. The CDR3 nucleotides are TGTGCCAGCAGCCCCGGGACAGGTTTCGGCTACACCTTC. Encoded protein: CASSPGTGFGYTF.

This clone was counted once. The chain links TRBV12-3 or TRBV12-4 to TRBJ1-1; D remains unclear. V shed 6 bases and J shed 4 bases, with 6 bases lying between them. There are 11 residues in the CDR3. The CDR3 protein is CASRQITEAFF. The CDR3 DNA reads TGTGCCAGCAGACAGATCACTGAAGCTTTCTTT.

The chain combines TRBV19 with TRBJ2-3, with 8 bases identical to TRBD1. V trimming: 1 base; J trimming: 2 bases; junction bases outside the gene matches: 5. The germline V gene encodes CDR1 LNHDA and CDR2 SQIVND (reference sequence). This CDR3 has 16 residues. CDR3 residues: CASSIVSDRVTDTQYF. The CDR3 bases are TGTGCCAGTAGTATAGTCTCGGACAGGGTCACAGATACGCAGTATTTT. Full variable domain (remainder filled in from reference TRBV19 and TRBJ2-3): DGGITQSPKYLFRKEGQNVTLSCEQNLNHDAMYWYRQDPGQGLRLIYYSQIVNDFQKGDIAEGYSVSREKKESFPLTVTSAQKNPTAFYLCASSIVSDRVTDTQYFGPGTRLTVL.

The V and J genes are TRBV6-5 and TRBJ1-5, with D tentatively TRBD1 (5 bases). Germline CDR1 and CDR2: MNHEY and SVGAGI. This CDR3 comprises 15 residues. V lost 4 bases and J lost 4, with 14 bases in between. CDR3 DNA sequence: TGTGCCAGCAGTTCGGGCAGGGAGGCAAATCAGCCCCAGCATTTT. This codes for CASSSGREANQPQHF.

The rearrangement links TRBV6-1 to TRBJ1-5, with 8 positions matching TRBD1. Germline V gene data show CDR1 as MNHNS and CDR2 as SASEGT. Trimming took 3 bases from V and 0 from J; bases not matched to a gene: 7. The CDR3 is made up of 17 amino acids. CDR3 amino acids: CASSDQRTGNSNQPQHF. The CDR3 DNA is TGTGCCAGCAGTGATCAAAGGACAGGGAATAGCAATCAGCCCCAGCATTTT.

The V and J genes are TRBV6-1 and TRBJ1-6; possible D gene TRBD1, 5 bases. CDR1 MNHNS and CDR2 SASEGT come from the germline V gene. The CDR3 contains 16 residues. The ends were cut back, 4 bases at V and 7 bases at J, with 17 bases in the middle. CDR3 coding DNA: TGTGCCAGCAGTGGGACGGACACCTTAAGGAATTCACCCCTCCACTTT. Its protein product is CASSGTDTLRNSPLHF.

This chain links TRBV12-5 with TRBJ2-2; TRBD1 is a possible D gene (6 bases). Germline lookup yields CDR1 LGHNT and CDR2 FRNRAP. V lost 6 bases to trimming and J lost 2 bases, with 13 bases between them. The CDR3 length is 15 residues. The CDR3 is CASGLDRYNTGELFF. The DNA for the CDR3 is TGTGCTAGTGGCCTGGACAGATACAACACCGGGGAGCTGTTTTTT.

This clone appeared once. The V call is TRBV2, the J call TRBJ1-5; weak D call: TRBD1 (5 bases). Germline loops: CDR1 SNHLY, CDR2 FYNNEI. This CDR3 has 13 amino acids. V gave up 1 base and J gave up 9 bases, with 10 bases separating them. CDR3 loop: CASSEGRDRPQHF. CDR3 DNA sequence: TGTGCCAGCAGTGAAGGGCGGGACCGGCCCCAGCATTTT.

This sequence joins TRBV11-2 and TRBJ2-5, with no clear D. The V gene's germline CDR1 is SGHAT and CDR2 FQNNGV. The CDR3 runs to 13 residues. Trimming removed 6 bases from V and 5 bases from J, with 13 bases in between. CDR3 bases: TGTGCCAGCAGTCCCGAGATTCGGGAGACCCAGTACTTC. It codes for CASSPEIRETQYF.

The chain couples TRBV5-1 to TRBJ2-1; TRBD2 agrees at 13 bases. CDR3 size: 15 residues. V lost 3 bases, J lost 7 bases, and 4 bases stayed unmatched. Germline loops: CDR1 SGHRS, CDR2 YFSETQ. The CDR3 region has the DNA TGCGCCAGCAGCTGGGGACTAGCGGGGATGAATGAGCAGTTCTTC. Its protein is CASSWGLAGMNEQFF. The complete variable domain, with remaining parts taken from reference TRBV5-1 and TRBJ2-1, reads KAGVTQTPRYLIKTRGQQVTLSCSPISGHRSVSWYQQTPGQGLQFLFEYFSETQRNKGNFPGRFSGRQFSNSRSEMNVSTLELGDSALYLCASSWGLAGMNEQFFGPGTRLTVL.

The genes are TRBV5-1 and TRBJ1-2; 9 bases are shared with TRBD1. Germline loops: CDR1 SGHRS, CDR2 YFSETQ. Trimming cost V 4 bases and J 6 bases; bases outside gene matches: 10. The CDR3 covers 15 residues. CDR3 sequence: CASSSTGTGSHGYTF. As DNA, the CDR3 is TGCGCCAGCAGCAGCACCGGGACAGGGTCCCATGGCTACACCTTC.

The rearrangement uses TRBV20-1 and TRBJ2-7, with 11 bases fitting TRBD1. CDR3 size: 14 residues. The V segment lost 3 bases and the J segment 6 bases; nucleotides outside the gene matches: 7. CDR1 and CDR2 (germline): DFQATT, SNEGSKA (reference sequence). This CDR3 is CSASSGQGVFEQYF. CDR3 DNA: TGCAGTGCTAGTTCGGGACAGGGGGTTTTCGAGCAGTACTTC.

The gene calls are TRBV9 and TRBJ1-1, with D unresolved. CDR1 is SGDLS, CDR2 YYNGEE, per germline. V gave up 0 bases and J gave up 1 base, with 10 bases separating them. There are 15 residues in the CDR3. Here the CDR3 reads CASSVGPGSNTEAFF. CDR3 nucleotide sequence: TGTGCCAGCAGCGTAGGTCCAGGTTCGAACACTGAAGCTTTCTTT.

The chain has TRBV11-3 and TRBJ2-7, with D unclear. Germline CDR1 and CDR2: SGHNT and YENEEA. Trimming took 0 bases from V and 5 from J, leaving 5 bases between them. The CDR3 length is 12 residues. CDR3 loop: CASSLDFNEQYF. For the CDR3, the DNA is TGTGCCAGCAGCTTAGATTTTAACGAGCAGTACTTC.

The genes are TRBV6-2 or TRBV6-3 and TRBJ2-7, with D maybe TRBD1 (5 bases). V dropped 6 bases and J dropped 4 bases, with 13 bases sitting between them. The CDR3 totals 13 residues. Germline loops: CDR1 MNHEY, CDR2 SVGEGT. The CDR3 DNA reads as TGTGCCAGCAGCCTAACTCAGGGTTACGAGCAGTACTTC. Residues: CASSLTQGYEQYF.

The chain carries TRBV5-4 and TRBJ1-1; TRBD1 agrees at 8 bases. V trimming: 0 bases; J trimming: 1 base; junction bases outside the gene matches: 5. The V gene's germline CDR1 is SGHNT and CDR2 YYREEE (reference sequence). The CDR3 covers 16 residues. The CDR3 loop reads CASSLGQGFENTEAFF. As DNA, the CDR3 is TGTGCCAGCAGCTTGGGACAGGGGTTTGAGAACACTGAAGCTTTCTTT.

The V gene is TRBV5-1, the J gene TRBJ2-7; 7 bases align to TRBD2. The V gene end was trimmed by 0 bases and the J gene end by 5 bases; junction bases not matched to a gene: 8. The CDR3 is 15 amino acids. Looked up from germline, CDR1 is SGHRS and CDR2 is YFSETQ. CDR3 in amino acids: CASSLVVGGGHEQYF. In DNA, the CDR3 is TGCGCCAGCAGCTTGGTGGTCGGCGGGGGTCACGAGCAGTACTTC. The full variable domain, its missing parts supplied by reference TRBV5-1 and TRBJ2-7, is KAGVTQTPRYLIKTRGQQVTLSCSPISGHRSVSWYQQTPGQGLQFLFEYFSETQRNKGNFPGRFSGRQFSNSRSEMNVSTLELGDSALYLCASSLVVGGGHEQYFGPGTRLTVT.

This chain links TRBV28 with TRBJ2-5, with 10 bases identical to TRBD2. CDR3 length equals 14 residues. V lost 6 bases to trimming and J lost 5 bases; unmatched junction nucleotides: 6. Germline CDR1 is MDHEN and CDR2 is SYDVKM. The CDR3: CASSLLAGDETQYF. The DNA for the CDR3 is TGTGCCAGCAGCCTTCTAGCGGGGGATGAGACCCAGTACTTC. Looking up the rest from reference TRBV28 and TRBJ2-5 gives the full variable domain: DVKVTQSSRYLVKRTGEKVFLECVQDMDHENMFWYRQDPGLGLRLIYFSYDVKMKEKGDIPEGYSVSREKKERFSLILESASTNQTSMYLCASSLLAGDETQYFGPGTRLLVL.

The chain is built from TRBV10-2 and TRBJ2-1, with D unresolved. Deletions cut 5 bases from V and 8 bases from J, with 7 bases between. Germline CDR1 and CDR2: WSHSY and SAAADI. The CDR3 is 11 residues long. CDR3 coding DNA: TGCGCCAGCAGTCCACTTGATGAGCAGTTCTTC. This translates into CASSPLDEQFF.

This chain joins TRBV5-1 and TRBJ2-5, with 7 positions matching TRBD2. Germline-derived CDR1 and CDR2 are SGHRS and YFSETQ. CDR3 length: 13 residues. V trimming: 0 bases; J trimming: 5 bases; junction bases outside the gene matches: 1. The CDR3 here is CASSLGGGETQYF. The CDR3 DNA is TGCGCCAGCAGCTTGGGGGGAGGGGAGACCCAGTACTTC.

The chain joins TRBV5-1 to TRBJ2-1; no clear D. From germline, CDR1 is SGHRS and CDR2 YFSETQ. V was shortened by 7 bases and J by 4 bases, with 6 bases between the two germline ends. The length of the CDR3 is 11 residues. CDR3 DNA: TGCGCCAGCTCCGCGTACAATGAGCAGTTCTTC. Its protein product is CASSAYNEQFF.

The chain employs TRBV7-9 and TRBJ1-5, with a tentative D call TRBD1 (5 bases). The CDR3 has 18 amino acids. Germline lookup yields CDR1 SEHNR and CDR2 FQNEAQ (reference sequence). V dropped 3 bases and J dropped 0 bases, with 18 bases sitting between them. The CDR3 DNA follows: TGTGCCAGCAGCTTTACTTCGAGCGGGACGGTTAGCAATCAGCCCCAGCATTTT. Protein product: CASSFTSSGTVSNQPQHF.

This rearrangement joins TRBV5-8 to TRBJ2-7; weak D call: TRBD2 (6 bases). The CDR3 runs to 15 residues. The ends were cut back, 2 bases at V and 7 bases at J, with 19 bases in the middle. CDR1 is SGHTS, CDR2 YDEGEE, per germline. The CDR3 nucleotides are TGTGCCAGCAGCTTAGTCGGGACGGGGGATTATGAGCAGTACTTC. This codes for CASSLVGTGDYEQYF.

V usage is TRBV3-1 (or the pseudogene TRBV3-2) and J usage is TRBJ2-7; 7 nucleotides match TRBD1. Per the germline V gene, CDR1 is LGHDT and CDR2 is YNNKEL (reference sequence). J lost 3 bases, V lost 4 bases, and 6 bases had no gene match. The CDR3 totals 14 residues. The DNA for the CDR3 is TGTGCCAGCAGCCGCAGGGGGACGGTCTACGAGCAGTACTTC. Protein product: CASSRRGTVYEQYF.

The rearrangement uses TRBV5-1 and TRBJ1-1; TRBD1 agrees at 9 bases. After removal of 3 bases from V and 5 bases from J, the junction contained 8 bases not matched to a gene. The germline gives CDR1 SGHRS, CDR2 YFSETQ. There are 15 residues in the CDR3. The CDR3 spells CASSSPGQGGTEAFF. The CDR3 bases are TGCGCCAGCAGCTCACCGGGACAGGGTGGAACTGAAGCTTTCTTT.

CDR3 amino acids: CASSLTQGFYNSPLHF. CDR3 DNA sequence: TGTGCCAGCAGTTTGACTCAGGGGTTTTATAATTCACCCCTCCACTTT. The V call is TRBV28, the J call TRBJ1-6; D is possibly TRBD1 (6 bases). The CDR3 contains 16 residues. The V end lost 3 bases, the J end lost 4 bases, and 13 bases lay between the germline ends. The V gene's germline CDR1 is MDHEN and CDR2 SYDVKM.